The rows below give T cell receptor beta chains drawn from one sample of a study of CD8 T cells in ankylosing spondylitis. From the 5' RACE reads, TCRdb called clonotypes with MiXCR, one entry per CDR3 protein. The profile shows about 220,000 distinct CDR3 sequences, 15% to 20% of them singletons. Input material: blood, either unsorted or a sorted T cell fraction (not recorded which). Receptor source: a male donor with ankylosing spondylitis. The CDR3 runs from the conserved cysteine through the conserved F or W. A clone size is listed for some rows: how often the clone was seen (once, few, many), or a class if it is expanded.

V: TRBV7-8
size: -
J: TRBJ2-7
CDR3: CASSFLEHEQYF

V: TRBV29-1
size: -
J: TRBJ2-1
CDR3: CSVEEDSSYNEQFF

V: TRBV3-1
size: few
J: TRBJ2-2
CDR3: CASSQKTGELFF

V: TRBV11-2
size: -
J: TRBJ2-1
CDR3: CASSLLGPSSYNEQFF

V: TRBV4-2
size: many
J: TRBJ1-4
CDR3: CASSAPGQITTNEKLFF

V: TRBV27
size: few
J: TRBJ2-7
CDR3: CASSPRGVVYSYEQYF

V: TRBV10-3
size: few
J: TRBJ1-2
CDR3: CAISESAGHYGYTF

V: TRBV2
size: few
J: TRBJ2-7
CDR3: CASRLAASYEQYF

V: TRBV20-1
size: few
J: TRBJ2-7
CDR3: CSARGQGNYEQYF

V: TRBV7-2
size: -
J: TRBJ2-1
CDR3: CASSLVRSGGISYNEQFF

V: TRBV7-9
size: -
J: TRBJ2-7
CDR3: CASSLARPGNPFVEQYF

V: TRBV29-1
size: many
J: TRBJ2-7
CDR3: CSARSGGTGGYPPYEQYF

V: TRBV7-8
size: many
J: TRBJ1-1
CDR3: CASSQTGWAFF

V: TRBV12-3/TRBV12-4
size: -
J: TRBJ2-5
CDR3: CASSPPTSGGETQYF

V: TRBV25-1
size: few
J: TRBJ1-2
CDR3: CASSEFTDEANYGYTF

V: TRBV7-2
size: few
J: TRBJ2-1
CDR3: CASSLEEIYNEQFF

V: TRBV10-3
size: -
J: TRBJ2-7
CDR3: CASRLAGTYEQYF

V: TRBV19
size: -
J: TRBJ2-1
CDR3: CASSTAGLNNNEQFF

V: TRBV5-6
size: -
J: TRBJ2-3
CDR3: CASSFGGTQYF

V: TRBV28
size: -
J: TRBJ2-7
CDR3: CASSLYQDSYEQYF

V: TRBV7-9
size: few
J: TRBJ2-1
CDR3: CASSSGGGINEQFF

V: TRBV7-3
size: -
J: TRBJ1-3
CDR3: CASSPGTAGNTIYF

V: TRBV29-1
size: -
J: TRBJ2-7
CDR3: CSVSRLADGYEQYF

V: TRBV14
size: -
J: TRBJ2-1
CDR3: CASSQGLAGNNEQFF

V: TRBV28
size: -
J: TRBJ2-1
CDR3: CASSLAGIYNEQFF

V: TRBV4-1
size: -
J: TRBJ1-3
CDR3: CASSRRGAEGNTIYF

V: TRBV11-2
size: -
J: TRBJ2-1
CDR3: CASSSVAGALYNEQFF

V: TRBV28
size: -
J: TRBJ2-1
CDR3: CASSFRGPYNEQFF

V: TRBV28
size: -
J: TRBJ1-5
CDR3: CASSFGPNQPQHF